The table lists the clone carrying this T cell receptor beta chain with many counts. Its antigen is not identified. RNA transcripts gave rise to amplified TCR beta CDR3 regions. The HTBI primer set served for first-round RT-PCR of the TCR CDR3. TCRdb analysed the multiplex PCR reads with MiXCR anew, one entry per CDR3 protein. The sample yields fewer than 650,000 distinct CDR3 sequences, more than 11% seen once. The data were obtained in a study of T cells in Graves' hyperthyroidism and ophthalmopathy. Whole-study results and caveats: Most thyroid clonotypes expanded above 0.001 appeared in blood too.

Investigators excluded patients with uncontrolled infection, other autoimmune disease, pregnancy or lactation. Used for diagnoses were clinical symptoms, serum thyroxine and TRAb, thyroid ultrasound and orbital computed tomography. This clonotype originated in a woman aged 25 to 39 with Graves' hyperthyroidism that later progressed to Graves' ophthalmopathy. The sample taken for sequencing was blood.

The CDR3 sequence: CASSLDTSDPHEQYF. In nucleotides, the CDR3 is TGTGCCAGCAGTCTAGACACTAGCGATCCCCACGAGCAGTACTTC. The gene calls are TRBV12-3 or TRBV12-4 and TRBJ2-7, with TRBD2 matching 7 bases. CDR3 length: 15 amino acids. After removal of 5 bases from V and 5 bases from J, the junction contained 12 bases not matched to a gene.